One sample yielded the 16 T cell receptor beta chains listed below, sequenced in a study of T cell responses to AZD1222 COVID-19 vaccine. Sequenced by immunoSEQ multiplex PCR; TCRdb stores in-frame clones only, minus some. Among about 270,000 clones listed, around 93% were seen once. The sequencing here drew on peripheral blood, taken 28 days after the second AZD1222 dose. All receptors come from an adult who received the AZD1222 COVID-19 vaccine.

The chain uses TRBV9 and TRBJ1-1; D perhaps matches TRBD1 (5 bases). Germline assignment: CDR1 SGDLS and CDR2 YYNGEE. V was clipped by 5 bases and J by 3 bases, with 11 bases between them. The length of the CDR3 is 13 residues. The CDR3 nucleotides are TGTGCCAGCAGGGGGCCGGCAGACACTGAAGCTTTCTTT. This gives the protein CASRGPADTEAFF.

V gene TRBV7-2 combines with J gene TRBJ1-1; possible D gene TRBD1, 6 bases. The CDR3 covers 16 residues. V shed 0 bases and J shed 4 bases, with 15 bases lying between them. Germline V gene data show CDR1 as SGHTA and CDR2 as FQGNSA. The CDR3 sequence: CASSLAGGARSTEAFF. CDR3 sequence (DNA): TGTGCCAGCAGCTTAGCGGGGGGGGCGCGGAGCACTGAAGCTTTCTTT.

J is TRBJ1-3 and V is TRBV7-2, with a possible D match to TRBD1 (5 bases). There are 15 residues in the CDR3. V was trimmed by 5 bases and J by 3 bases, leaving 14 bases between them. Looked up from germline, CDR1 is SGHTA and CDR2 is FQGNSA. The CDR3 sequence is CASSLLGALGNTIYF. CDR3 DNA: TGTGCCAGCAGCCTTCTTGGGGCCCTTGGAAACACCATATATTTT.

The rearrangement uses TRBV6-6 and TRBJ2-3; 7 bases are a match to TRBD1. The trim removed 7 bases at V and 2 bases at J, leaving 6 bases unmatched. The CDR3 is 14 amino acids. Germline V gene sequence: CDR1 MNHNY, CDR2 SVGAGI (reference sequence). This CDR3 reads CASNQGVITDTQYF. DNA for the CDR3: TGTGCCAGCAACCAGGGGGTGATCACAGATACGCAGTATTTT.

The chain combines TRBV5-5 with TRBJ2-1; 9 bases match TRBD2. Looked up from germline, CDR1 is SGHKS and CDR2 is YYEKEE (reference sequence). The V gene end was trimmed by 6 bases and the J gene end by 7 bases; junction bases not matched to a gene: 11. The CDR3 loop spans 15 amino acids. The CDR3 nucleotides are TGTGCCAGCACCTCTCTAGCGGGGCCGGGGAATGAGCAGTTCTTC. Its protein is CASTSLAGPGNEQFF. The full variable domain, with the rest looked up from reference TRBV5-5 and TRBJ2-1, is DAGVTQSPTHLIKTRGQQVTLRCSPISGHKSVSWYQQVLGQGPQFIFQYYEKEERGRGNFPDRFSARQFPNYSSELNVNALLLGDSALYLCASTSLAGPGNEQFFGPGTRLTVL.

For this clone: At one end, the junction sequence differs from germline, possibly due to a read error. The chain links TRBV5-1 to TRBJ2-3, with 8 bases that match TRBD1. CDR1 SGHRS and CDR2 YFSETQ come from the germline V gene. This CDR3 is 15 amino acids long. The CDR3 loop reads CASSLGGQGAETQYF. The CDR3 DNA reads as TGCGCCAGCAGCTTGGGAGGGCAGGGGGCAGAAACGCAGTATTTT.

The chain is built from TRBV25-1 and TRBJ2-1; possible D gene TRBD1, 5 bases. The germline CDR1 and CDR2 sequences are MGHDK and SYGVNS. The length of the CDR3 is 14 residues. The V gene lost 0 bases and the J gene lost 8 bases, with 11 bases spanning the gap. The CDR3 region is CASSEYRERDEQFF. CDR3 nucleotide sequence: TGTGCCAGCAGTGAATACAGGGAACGCGATGAGCAGTTCTTC.

The rearrangement uses TRBV19 and TRBJ1-6; D not certain. This CDR3 region has 13 residues. Trimming took off 11 bases at V and 5 bases at J, with 13 bases between the two ends. CDR1 is LNHDA, CDR2 SQIVND, per germline (reference sequence). CDR3 coding DNA: TGTGCCGCCGCGTCGCTGGATAATTCACCCCTCCACTTT. Amino acid sequence: CAAASLDNSPLHF.

This clone was detected only once. The V call is TRBV4-1, the J call TRBJ2-1, with D perhaps matching TRBD2 (5 bases). V was trimmed by 3 bases and J by 8 bases, leaving 14 bases between them. Germline assignment: CDR1 MGHRA and CDR2 YSYEKL. This CDR3 is 14 amino acids long. The CDR3 nucleotides read TGCGCCAGCAGCCACCCACTAGTCCCGGATGAGCAGTTCTTC. It is translated as CASSHPLVPDEQFF.

The chain joins TRBV2 to TRBJ1-6; TRBD1 is a possible D gene (6 bases). The V end was cut by 4 bases, the J end by 9 bases, with 13 bases between. CDR1 and CDR2 from the germline V gene are SNHLY and FYNNEI. This CDR3 comprises 14 residues. The CDR3 DNA is TGTGCCAGCAGTGCCGGGGGCACTAGTTCACCCCTCCACTTT. Encoded protein: CASSAGGTSSPLHF. Full variable domain (outside the CDR3, taken from reference TRBV2 and TRBJ1-6): EPEVTQTPSHQVTQMGQEVILRCVPISNHLYFYWYRQILGQKVEFLVSFYNNEISEKSEIFDDQFSVERPDGSNFTLKIRSTKLEDSAMYFCASSAGGTSSPLHFGNGTRLTVT.

This chain uses TRBV28 with TRBJ1-6; no firm D call. Per the germline V gene, CDR1 is MDHEN and CDR2 is SYDVKM. The CDR3 loop spans 15 amino acids. V dropped 6 bases and J dropped 6 bases, with 15 bases sitting between them. In DNA form, the CDR3 reads TGTGCCAGCAGCTCATCCGGAGTATTTAATTCACCCCTCCACTTT. Amino acid sequence: CASSSSGVFNSPLHF.

The rearrangement links TRBV9 to TRBJ2-2; 9 bases are shared with TRBD2. The trim removed 0 bases at V and 2 bases at J, leaving 5 bases unmatched. Germline CDR1 SGDLS, CDR2 YYNGEE. This CDR3 is 17 amino acids long. Written as DNA, the CDR3 is TGTGCCAGCAGCGTAGCTAGACTAGCGGTAAACACCGGGGAGCTGTTTTTT. As protein: CASSVARLAVNTGELFF.

The J gene is TRBJ1-2, the V gene TRBV3-1 (or the pseudogene TRBV3-2); D might be TRBD1 (6 bases). The ends were cut back, 1 base at V and 4 bases at J, with 10 bases in the middle. CDR3 length: 14 amino acids. The germline V gene encodes CDR1 LGHDT and CDR2 YNNKEL (reference sequence). The CDR3 here is CASSQAGQFYGYTF. In DNA, the CDR3 is TGTGCCAGCAGCCAAGCCGGACAGTTCTATGGCTACACCTTC.

This sequence joins TRBV9 and TRBJ2-5; TRBD2 agrees at 8 bases. CDR1 and CDR2 from the germline V gene are SGDLS and YYNGEE. Losses at the gene ends were 4 bases for V and 5 bases for J; bases not matched to a gene: 10. The CDR3 totals 15 residues. CDR3 loop: CASSPLSGSGETQYF. The CDR3 nucleotides read TGTGCCAGCAGCCCCTTGAGCGGGAGTGGGGAGACCCAGTACTTC.

The gene calls are TRBV6-1 and TRBJ1-4, with D maybe TRBD1 (6 bases). The V end lost 0 bases, the J end lost 8 bases, and 13 bases lay between the germline ends. Germline V gene sequence: CDR1 MNHNS, CDR2 SASEGT. The CDR3 length is 15 residues. Here the CDR3 DNA reads TGTGCCAGCAGTGAAGCCCCGACAGGAAGGGAAAAACTGTTTTTT. It codes for CASSEAPTGREKLFF.

The chain employs TRBV4-1 and TRBJ1-4; 10 bases match TRBD1. With V trimmed by 3 bases and J by 6 bases, 4 bases remained unmatched. The CDR3 is 15 residues long. CDR1 and CDR2 from the germline V gene are MGHRA and YSYEKL. The CDR3 DNA sequence: TGCGCCAGCAGCCATCCGGGACAGGGGTATGAAAAACTGTTTTTT. It specifies CASSHPGQGYEKLFF.